Each of the 9 T cell receptor beta chains below was sequenced from the same sample in a study of cytomegalovirus exposure and HLA in healthy donors. Measured with immunoSEQ multiplex PCR; TCRdb has only the in-frame clones, and not every one. This repertoire shows 100,000 or so clones, roughly 86% found once; its top ten account for around 4.1%. Sequenced sample: PBMCs. These receptors all come from a woman aged 18-29 years in good health and CMV-seropositive.

The chain uses TRBV5-4 and TRBJ1-2; weak D call: TRBD1 (5 bases). Per the germline V gene, CDR1 is SGHNT and CDR2 is YYREEE (reference sequence). CDR3 size: 12 residues. V shed 3 bases and J shed 8 bases, with 11 bases lying between them. CDR3 coding DNA: TGTGCCAGCAGCTCAGGGTTCGTGGGCTACACCTTC. It specifies CASSSGFVGYTF.

The chain has TRBV19 and TRBJ2-7; possible D gene TRBD2, 5 bases. The V gene's germline CDR1 is LNHDA and CDR2 SQIVND (reference sequence). V lost 5 bases and J 1 base, leaving 12 bases between the germline ends. The CDR3 is 14 residues long. CDR3 DNA: TGTGCCAGTAGTTGGGCCAGCGGTTCCTACGAGCAGTACTTC. Residues: CASSWASGSYEQYF.

The chain carries TRBV5-4 and TRBJ2-3; possible D gene TRBD1, 6 bases. This CDR3 region has 14 residues. Trimming stripped 4 bases from V and 7 bases from J, with 16 bases between. Germline V gives CDR1 SGHNT, CDR2 YYREEE (reference sequence). Written as DNA, the CDR3 is TGTGCCAGCAGCGTAGCAGGGGTCATCTATACGCAGTATTTT. Amino acid sequence: CASSVAGVIYTQYF.

The rearrangement uses TRBV30 and TRBJ2-7; D may be TRBD2 (6 bases). CDR1 GTSNPN and CDR2 SVGIG come from the germline V gene (reference sequence). V was trimmed by 0 bases and J by 6 bases, leaving 12 bases between them. The CDR3 extends over 13 amino acids. CDR3 residues: CAWSVLATGEQYF. CDR3 DNA sequence: TGTGCCTGGAGTGTACTAGCAACTGGCGAGCAGTACTTC.

The chain links TRBV27 to TRBJ2-7; TRBD2 is a possible D gene (5 bases). Germline V gene data show CDR1 as MNHEY and CDR2 as SMNVEV (reference sequence). V gave up 0 bases and J gave up 4 bases, with 10 bases separating them. The CDR3 loop spans 14 amino acids. The CDR3 spells CASSLSREQYEQYF. CDR3 in DNA: TGTGCCAGCAGTTTATCGAGGGAGCAGTACGAGCAGTACTTC.

The V and J genes are TRBV5-4 and TRBJ2-1; D perhaps matches TRBD2 (6 bases). Trimming shortened V by 0 bases and J by 8 bases, and 21 bases separated the two germline ends. Germline CDR1 is SGHNT and CDR2 is YYREEE (reference sequence). This CDR3 is built from 17 residues. The CDR3 coding sequence is TGTGCCAGCAGCTTGGTTTTGCGTAGCGGCGGCACCGATGAGCAGTTCTTC. Translating it yields CASSLVLRSGGTDEQFF.

This chain links TRBV28 with TRBJ2-2; D not resolved. Germline loops: CDR1 MDHEN, CDR2 SYDVKM. The CDR3 has 14 residues. Trimming stripped 6 bases from V and 7 bases from J, with 15 bases between. The CDR3 here is CASSRSWRGGELFF. In nucleotides, the CDR3 is TGTGCCAGCAGCCGGTCGTGGCGAGGCGGGGAGCTGTTTTTT.

The genes are TRBV7-8 and TRBJ2-1, with D uncertain. The CDR3 contains 16 residues. CDR1 is SGHVS and CDR2 is FQNEAQ in the germline V gene. V lost 0 bases and J lost 2, with 11 bases in between. CDR3 in amino acids: CASSLASETPYNEQFF. In DNA, the CDR3 is TGTGCCAGCAGCTTAGCGTCAGAAACCCCCTACAATGAGCAGTTCTTC.

The chain employs TRBV10-3 and TRBJ2-3, with 11 bases aligning to TRBD2. V lost 7 bases to trimming and J lost 3 bases; unmatched junction nucleotides: 3. The CDR3 sequence is 14 residues long. CDR1 is ENHRY and CDR2 is SYGVKD in the germline V gene. The CDR3 nucleotides read TGTGCCATCAAGGGGACTAGCGGAACAGATACGCAGTATTTT. It codes for CAIKGTSGTDTQYF.